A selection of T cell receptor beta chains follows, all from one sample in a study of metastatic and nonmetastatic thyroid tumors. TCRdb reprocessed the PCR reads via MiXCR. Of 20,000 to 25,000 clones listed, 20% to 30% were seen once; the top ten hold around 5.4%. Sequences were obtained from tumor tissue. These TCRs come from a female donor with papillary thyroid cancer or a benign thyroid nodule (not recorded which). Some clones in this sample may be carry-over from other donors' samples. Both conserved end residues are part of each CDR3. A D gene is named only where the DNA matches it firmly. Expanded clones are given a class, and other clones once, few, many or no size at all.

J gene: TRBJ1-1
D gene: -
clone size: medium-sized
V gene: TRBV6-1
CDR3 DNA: TGTGCCAGCAGTCGAGCAGGGCCCACCTGGGGCACTGAAGCTTTCTTT
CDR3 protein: CASSRAGPTWGTEAFF

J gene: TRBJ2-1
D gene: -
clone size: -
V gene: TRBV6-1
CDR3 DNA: TGTGCCAGCAGTGTGCTAGGGCAGGGAAGGGTCAATGAGCAGTTCTTC
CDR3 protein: CASSVLGQGRVNEQFF

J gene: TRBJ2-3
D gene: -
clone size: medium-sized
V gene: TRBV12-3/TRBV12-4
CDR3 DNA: TGTGCCAGCAGTTTGGGGCAGGACACAGATACGCAGTATTTT
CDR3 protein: CASSLGQDTDTQYF

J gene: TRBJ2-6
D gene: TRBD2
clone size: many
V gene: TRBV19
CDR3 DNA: TGTGCCAGTAGTCGGGAGGGAAGAGGGACTGGGGCCAACGTCCTGACTTTC
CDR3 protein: CASSREGRGTGANVLTF

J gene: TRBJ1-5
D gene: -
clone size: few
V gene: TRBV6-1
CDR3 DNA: TGTGCCACCGAACCCATTAGCAATCAGCCCCAGCATTTT
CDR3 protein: CATEPISNQPQHF

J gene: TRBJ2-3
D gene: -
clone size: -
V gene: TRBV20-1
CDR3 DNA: TGCAGTGCTGGGGGGGGGCAGCGCACAGATACGCAGTATTTT
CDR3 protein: CSAGGGQRTDTQYF

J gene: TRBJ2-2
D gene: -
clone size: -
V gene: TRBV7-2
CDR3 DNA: TGTGCCAGCAGATTAGCCGTCTATAAGTCGTCTGGGGAGCTGTTTTTT
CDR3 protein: CASRLAVYKSSGELFF

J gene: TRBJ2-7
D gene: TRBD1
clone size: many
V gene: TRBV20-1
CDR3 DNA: TGCAGTGCCACGGACAGGGGGTCCTACGAGCAGTACTTC
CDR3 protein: CSATDRGSYEQYF

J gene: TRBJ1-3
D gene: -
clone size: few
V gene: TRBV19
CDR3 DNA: TGTGCCAGACCCCAGCGGAGAGGAAACACCATATATTTT
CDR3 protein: CARPQRRGNTIYF

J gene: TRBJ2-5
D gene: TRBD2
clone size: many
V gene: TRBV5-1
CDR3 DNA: TGCGCCAGCAGCATACTAGCGGGGGGATCTCGAGAGACCCAGTACTTC
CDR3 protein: CASSILAGGSRETQYF

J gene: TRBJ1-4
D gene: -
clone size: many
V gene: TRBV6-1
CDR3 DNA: TGTGCCAGCAGTGCAATCTTCAGGGACACTAATGAAAAGCTGTTTTTT
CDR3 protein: CASSAIFRDTNEKLFF

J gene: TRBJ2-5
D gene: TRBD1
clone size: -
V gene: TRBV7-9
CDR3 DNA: TGTGCCAGCATCTACAGGGGGCAGTCGGAGACCCAGTACTTC
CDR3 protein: CASIYRGQSETQYF

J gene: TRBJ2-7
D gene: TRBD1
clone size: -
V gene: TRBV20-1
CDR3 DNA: TGCAGTGCTAGAGTGCCACAGGGGTACTCCTACGAGCAGTACTTC
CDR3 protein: CSARVPQGYSYEQYF

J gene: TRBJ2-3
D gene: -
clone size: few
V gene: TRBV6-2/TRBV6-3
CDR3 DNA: TGTGCCAGCAGTTTCGGAGGGCCCACAGATACGCAGTATTTT
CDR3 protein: CASSFGGPTDTQYF

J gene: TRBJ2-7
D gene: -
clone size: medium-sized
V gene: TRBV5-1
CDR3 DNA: TGCGCCAGCAGCTTGGGGGCTACAGCTACCGACGAGCAGTACTTC
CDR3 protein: CASSLGATATDEQYF

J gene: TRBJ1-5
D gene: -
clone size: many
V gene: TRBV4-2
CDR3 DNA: TGTGCCAGCAGCCAGGGAAGGAGTCAGGGGCTGGGCAATCAGCCCCAGCATTTT
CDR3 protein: CASSQGRSQGLGNQPQHF

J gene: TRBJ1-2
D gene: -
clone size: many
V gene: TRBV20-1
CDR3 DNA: TGCAGTAAAAATACAGGGAGGGGCTACACCTTC
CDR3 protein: CSKNTGRGYTF

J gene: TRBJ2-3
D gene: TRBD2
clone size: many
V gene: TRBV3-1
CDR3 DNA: TGTGCCAGCAGCCCGGGACTAGCGGGGGCTCGAGATACGCAGTATTTT
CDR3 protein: CASSPGLAGARDTQYF

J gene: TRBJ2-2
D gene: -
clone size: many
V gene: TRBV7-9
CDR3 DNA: TGTGCCAGCAGCTTAAGGGGGATAGCGAACACCGGGGAGCTGTTTTTT
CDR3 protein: CASSLRGIANTGELFF

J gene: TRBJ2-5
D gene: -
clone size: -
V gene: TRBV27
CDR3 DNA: TGTGCCAGCAGTTTGTGGCAGCAAGAGACCCAGTACTTC
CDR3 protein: CASSLWQQETQYF

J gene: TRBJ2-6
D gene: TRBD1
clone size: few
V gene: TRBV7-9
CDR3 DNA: TGTGCCAGCATCCCGACAGGGTCTGGGTCCAACGTCCTGACTTTC
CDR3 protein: CASIPTGSGSNVLTF

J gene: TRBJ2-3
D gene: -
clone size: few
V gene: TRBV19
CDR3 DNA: TGTGCCAGTAGGAGCACAGATACGCAGTATTTT
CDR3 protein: CASRSTDTQYF

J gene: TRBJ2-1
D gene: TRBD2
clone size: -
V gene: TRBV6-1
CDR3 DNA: TGTGCCAGCAGCAGCGGGAAGGATTACAATGAGCAGTTCTTC
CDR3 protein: CASSSGKDYNEQFF

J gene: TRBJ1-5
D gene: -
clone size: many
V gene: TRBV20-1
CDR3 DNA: TGCAGTGCTCAAGAAAATCAGCCCCAGCATTTT
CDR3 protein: CSAQENQPQHF

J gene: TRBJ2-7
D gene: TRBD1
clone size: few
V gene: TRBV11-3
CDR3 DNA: TGTGCCAGCAGCTTAGAAGGGACAGAGGGCTACGAGCAGTACTTC
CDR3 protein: CASSLEGTEGYEQYF

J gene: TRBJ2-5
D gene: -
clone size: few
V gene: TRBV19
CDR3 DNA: TGTGCCACCCGAATCGAGGGGCGGCAGACCCAGTACTTC
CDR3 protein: CATRIEGRQTQYF

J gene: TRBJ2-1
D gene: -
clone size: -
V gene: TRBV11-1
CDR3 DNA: TGTGCCAGCAGCCCAGGGGGGAGCTCCTACAATGAGCAGTTCTTC
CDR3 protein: CASSPGGSSYNEQFF

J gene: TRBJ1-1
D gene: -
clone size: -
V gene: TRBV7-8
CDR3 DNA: TGTGCCAGCAGCTTAGTAGAGACCGGGGGTGAAGCTTTCTTT
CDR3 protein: CASSLVETGGEAFF

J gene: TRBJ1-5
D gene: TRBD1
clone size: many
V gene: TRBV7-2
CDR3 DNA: TGTGCCAGCAGCCGGGACAGAGTTGGGGATAGCAATCAGCCCCAGCATTTT
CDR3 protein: CASSRDRVGDSNQPQHF

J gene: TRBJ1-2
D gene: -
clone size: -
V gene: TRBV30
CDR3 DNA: TGTGCCTGGAACAGGGCCCTGGGAGGCTACACCTTC
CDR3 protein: CAWNRALGGYTF

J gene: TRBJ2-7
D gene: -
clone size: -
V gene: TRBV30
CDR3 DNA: TGTGCCTGGAGTAGGCAATACGAGCAGTACTTC
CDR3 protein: CAWSRQYEQYF

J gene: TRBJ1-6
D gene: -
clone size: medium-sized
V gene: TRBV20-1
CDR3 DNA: TGCAGTGCCAACCCAAGAGGGACGGGCAATTCACCCCTCCACTTT
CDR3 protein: CSANPRGTGNSPLHF